These 28 T cell receptor beta chains originate from one sample sequenced in a study of OX40 agonist ivuxolimab in advanced cancers. Only in-frame clones appear in the TCRdb table, and some are missing; sequencing was by immunoSEQ multiplex PCR. The table has tens of thousands of clones, around four fifths seen once. The sample consisted of CD4+ or CD8+ T cells sorted from blood, taken in a trial of the OX40 agonist ivuxolimab. The source of these receptors is an adult with an advanced solid tumor such as melanoma, head and neck, liver or kidney cancer.

The sample holds one count of this clone. The V gene is TRBV2, the J gene TRBJ2-3; D unclear. V was clipped by 5 bases and J by 5 bases, with 14 bases between them. The CDR3 contains 14 residues. CDR1 and CDR2 (germline): SNHLY, FYNNEI. CDR3 in amino acids: CASSRRQRVDTQYF. The DNA of the CDR3 is TGTGCCAGCAGTCGACGGCAAAGGGTAGATACGCAGTATTTT.

This clone was seen just once. V is TRBV5-1 and J is TRBJ2-1, with D tentatively TRBD1 (6 bases). V dropped 3 bases and J dropped 0 bases, with 10 bases sitting between them. This CDR3 is 15 amino acids long. Germline lookup yields CDR1 SGHRS and CDR2 YFSETQ. The CDR3: CASSSQGSSYNEQFF. The CDR3 region has the DNA TGCGCCAGCAGCTCACAGGGCAGCTCCTACAATGAGCAGTTCTTC.

Only a few counts were recorded for this clone. The rearrangement joins TRBV7-9 to TRBJ2-7, with D maybe TRBD2 (6 bases). Germline values: CDR1 SEHNR, CDR2 FQNEAQ (reference sequence). The ends were cut back, 8 bases at V and 0 bases at J, with 11 bases in the middle. The CDR3 contains 13 residues. The CDR3, as DNA: TGTGCCAGCGGCCGGGACTTCTCCTACGAGCAGTACTTC. Its protein product is CASGRDFSYEQYF. The variable domain in full, completed from reference TRBV7-9 and TRBJ2-7, reads DTGVSQNPRHKITKRGQNVTFRCDPISEHNRLYWYRQTLGQGPEFLTYFQNEAQLEKSRLLSDRFSAERPKGSFSTLEIQRTEQGDSAMYLCASGRDFSYEQYFGPGTRLTVT.

This clone has only one observation. The chain links TRBV5-1 to TRBJ1-6; perhaps TRBD1 as D (6 bases). The CDR3 loop spans 14 amino acids. Germline CDR1 is SGHRS and CDR2 is YFSETQ. V was trimmed by 2 bases and J by 7 bases, leaving 10 bases between them. CDR3 sequence: CASSFRGINSPLHF. The CDR3 region has the DNA TGCGCCAGCAGCTTCAGGGGCATCAATTCACCCCTCCACTTT.

In this sample, this clone turned up a few times. V usage is TRBV7-2 and J usage is TRBJ2-1; the match to TRBD2 covers 11 bases. Trimming removed 2 bases from V and 7 bases from J; junction bases left unmatched: 4. Germline V gene sequence: CDR1 SGHTA, CDR2 FQGNSA. This CDR3 spans 15 amino acids. CDR3 sequence: CASSLIAGGLNEQFF. CDR3 DNA: TGTGCCAGCAGCTTAATAGCGGGGGGGCTAAATGAGCAGTTCTTC.

The chain combines TRBV5-6 with TRBJ2-3; possibly TRBD1 for D (5 bases). The length of the CDR3 is 15 residues. V lost 4 bases and J lost 1, with 13 bases in between. Per the germline V gene, CDR1 is SGHDT and CDR2 is YYEEEE. CDR3 region: CASSPPGAGTDTQYF. DNA for the CDR3: TGTGCCAGCAGCCCACCTGGGGCTGGCACAGATACGCAGTATTTT.

Only a few counts were recorded for this clone. The rearrangement joins TRBV19 to TRBJ1-5; maybe TRBD1 (5 bases). The CDR3 runs to 18 residues. The V and J ends lost 7 bases and 1 base respectively, with 23 bases between them. Germline assignment: CDR1 LNHDA and CDR2 SQIVND (reference sequence). This chain's CDR3 is CASTEEGHNLWSNQPQHF. In DNA form, the CDR3 reads TGTGCCAGTACCGAGGAGGGGCACAACCTGTGGAGCAATCAGCCCCAGCATTTT.

The gene calls are TRBV2 and TRBJ1-1; TRBD1 matches 9 bases. CDR1 is SNHLY, CDR2 FYNNEI, per germline. The CDR3 contains 14 residues. J was trimmed by 1 base and V by 6 bases; bases with no gene match: 3. CDR3 in amino acids: CASRAGQGNTEAFF. CDR3 nucleotides: TGTGCCAGCAGAGCGGGACAGGGGAACACTGAAGCTTTCTTT.

The V gene is TRBV7-2, the J gene TRBJ2-1; D assignment may be TRBD1 or TRBD2 (5 bases each). Germline values: CDR1 SGHTA, CDR2 FQGNSA. Deletions cut 1 base from V and 13 bases from J, with 14 bases between. CDR3 length: 13 residues. CDR3 coding DNA: TGTGCCAGCAGCTTAGGGGTAGGCCGGGACCAGTTCTTC. It specifies CASSLGVGRDQFF.

V usage is TRBV10-1 and J usage is TRBJ1-5, with 7 bases that match TRBD1. Looked up from germline, CDR1 is WNHNN and CDR2 is SYGVQD (reference sequence). The CDR3 sequence is 18 residues long. Germline trimming cut 6 bases from V and 5 bases from J; bases unmatched to any gene: 19. The CDR3 protein is CASRNHRGLIYCDQPQHF. DNA of the CDR3: TGCGCCAGCAGGAATCACAGGGGTTTAATTTACTGTGATCAGCCCCAGCATTTT.

Only a few counts were recorded for this clone. The gene calls are TRBV7-8 and TRBJ1-2; a weak D match, TRBD1 (5 bases). Trimming took 5 bases from V and 7 from J, leaving 23 bases between them. Germline lookup yields CDR1 SGHVS and CDR2 FQNEAQ. The CDR3 has 16 amino acids. The DNA of the CDR3 is TGTGCCAGCAGCCAAGCCCGGGACGCCTACCGGAGTGGCTACACCTTC. Protein: CASSQARDAYRSGYTF.

In this sample, this clone turned up once. This chain connects TRBV18 to TRBJ1-2; weak D call: TRBD1 (5 bases). This CDR3 is 16 amino acids long. The ends were cut back, 3 bases at V and 4 bases at J, with 18 bases in the middle. Germline CDR1 KGHSH, CDR2 LQKENI. The CDR3 bases are TGTGCCAGCTCACCCCCCGGGACGGCTAATTCCTATGGCTACACCTTC. The encoded protein is CASSPPGTANSYGYTF.

This chain connects TRBV9 to TRBJ1-3, with no clear D. The V end lost 3 bases, the J end lost 0 bases, and 4 bases lay between the germline ends. The germline CDR1 and CDR2 sequences are SGDLS and YYNGEE. This CDR3 has 13 amino acids. The CDR3 is CASSAASGNTIYF. CDR3 bases: TGTGCCAGCAGCGCGGCCTCTGGAAACACCATATATTTT.

The genes are TRBV7-9 and TRBJ1-5; 10 nucleotides line up with TRBD1. Per germline, CDR1 SEHNR and CDR2 FQNEAQ (reference sequence). Trimming removed 5 bases from V and 5 bases from J; junction bases left unmatched: 6. This CDR3 contains 15 residues. In DNA, the CDR3 is TGTGCCAGCAGCACCGGGACAGGGGCATATCAGCCCCAGCATTTT. It translates to CASSTGTGAYQPQHF.

The chain links TRBV9 to TRBJ1-1; a possible D gene is TRBD1 (5 bases). The CDR3 sequence is 15 residues long. The V end lost 0 bases, the J end lost 4 bases, and 13 bases lay between the germline ends. Germline CDR1 and CDR2: SGDLS and YYNGEE. DNA of the CDR3: TGTGCCAGCAGCGTAGAGGGGTACTCTGGCACTGAAGCTTTCTTT. It yields the protein CASSVEGYSGTEAFF.

The V call is TRBV27, the J call TRBJ2-5; 9 nucleotides align to TRBD2. The CDR3 spans 14 residues. Germline-derived CDR1 and CDR2 are MNHEY and SMNVEV (reference sequence). The V and J ends lost 5 bases and 3 bases, in that order; junction bases with no gene match: 4. CDR3 loop: CASSRLAGKETQYF. CDR3 DNA sequence: TGTGCCAGCAGTCGGCTAGCGGGAAAAGAGACCCAGTACTTC.

This chain joins TRBV28 and TRBJ2-5, with D unresolved. CDR3 length: 11 residues. Between the trimmed V and J ends, which lost 3 bases and 5 bases, there was a span of 4 bases. Germline CDR1 reads MDHEN; CDR2 reads SYDVKM. The CDR3 DNA sequence: TGTGCCAGCAGTTTTATGGAGACCCAGTACTTC. Translation gives CASSFMETQYF. The full variable domain, in which reference TRBV28 and TRBJ2-5 provide the parts outside the CDR3, is DVKVTQSSRYLVKRTGEKVFLECVQDMDHENMFWYRQDPGLGLRLIYFSYDVKMKEKGDIPEGYSVSREKKERFSLILESASTNQTSMYLCASSFMETQYFGPGTRLLVL.

V and J are TRBV7-2 and TRBJ2-2; 9 bases match TRBD2. The V and J ends lost 4 bases and 5 bases, in that order; junction bases with no gene match: 5. This CDR3 region has 15 residues. Germline CDR1 SGHTA, CDR2 FQGNSA. The CDR3 loop is CASSYKRGDTGELFF. The CDR3, as DNA: TGTGCCAGCAGCTATAAGCGGGGGGATACCGGGGAGCTGTTTTTT.

V usage is TRBV30 and J usage is TRBJ2-5; 10 bases map to TRBD2. The CDR3 is 20 residues long. Trimming removed 0 bases from V and 0 bases from J; junction bases left unmatched: 16. Per germline, CDR1 GTSNPN and CDR2 SVGIG (reference sequence). The CDR3: CAWSVVRVMLAGAYQETQYF. The CDR3 bases are TGTGCCTGGAGTGTAGTGAGGGTAATGCTAGCGGGAGCTTACCAAGAGACCCAGTACTTC.

Comments on this clone: One junction end disagrees with the germline gene, perhaps due to a read error. The J gene is TRBJ1-1, the V gene TRBV7-7; a weak D match, TRBD1 (5 bases). CDR1 is SSHAT, CDR2 FNYEAQ, per germline (reference sequence). The CDR3 has 15 residues. The CDR3, as DNA: TGTGCTAGCAGCCTCCCCCAGAGGGGGAACACTGAAGCTTTCTTT. The encoded protein is CASSLPQRGNTEAFF.

The CDR3, as DNA: TGTGCCAGCAGCGCCCGGACAGGGGAAGAGACCCAGTACTTC. Protein sequence: CASSARTGEETQYF. V usage is TRBV5-4 and J usage is TRBJ2-5; 9 bases map to TRBD1. This CDR3 has 14 amino acids. After removal of 4 bases from V and 3 bases from J, the junction contained 4 bases not matched to a gene. Germline V CDR1 and CDR2: SGHNT, YYREEE (reference sequence). Combining the CDR3 with reference TRBV5-4 and TRBJ2-5 gives the whole variable domain ETGVTQSPTHLIKTRGQQVTLRCSSQSGHNTVSWYQQALGQGPQFIFQYYREEENGRGNFPPRFSGLQFPNYSSELNVNALELDDSALYLCASSARTGEETQYFGPGTRLLVL.

The CDR3 spells CASSDGGQQETQYF. CDR3 bases: TGTGCCAGCAGTGACGGAGGGCAGCAAGAGACCCAGTACTTC. The genes are TRBV6-4 and TRBJ2-5; D perhaps matches TRBD2 (6 bases). The CDR3 covers 14 residues. The ends were cut back, 2 bases at V and 2 bases at J, with 9 bases in the middle. From germline, CDR1 is MRHNA and CDR2 SNTAGT.

J is TRBJ1-3 and V is TRBV15; the D is unclear. The ends were cut back, 5 bases at V and 0 bases at J, with 11 bases in the middle. This CDR3 spans 15 amino acids. Germline values: CDR1 LNHNV, CDR2 YYDKDF (reference sequence). The CDR3 spells CATSGRAFSGNTIYF. As DNA, the CDR3 is TGTGCCACCAGCGGCCGGGCCTTCTCTGGAAACACCATATATTTT.

The chain joins TRBV29-1 to TRBJ1-2; no reliable D call. The germline CDR1 and CDR2 sequences are SQVTM and ANQGSEA. The CDR3 runs 12 residues. Between the trimmed V and J ends, which lost 5 bases and 4 bases, there was a span of 11 bases. The DNA for the CDR3 is TGCAGCGTTTCTTATGAGGGCTATGGCTACACCTTC. The encoded protein is CSVSYEGYGYTF.

The V gene is TRBV19, the J gene TRBJ2-7; 9 bases agree with TRBD2. Per germline, CDR1 LNHDA and CDR2 SQIVND (reference sequence). The CDR3 spans 15 residues. V shed 5 bases, J shed 3 bases, and the junction held 8 bases outside the gene matches. The CDR3 DNA is TGTGCCAGTAGTCAACGGCGGGAGGGCCTCTACGAGCAGTACTTC. Its protein is CASSQRREGLYEQYF.

This clone was detected many times. The V and J genes are TRBV14 and TRBJ1-2, with TRBD1 identical over 7 bases. CDR3 size: 12 residues. J gave up 8 bases and V 6 bases, and 6 bases lay outside the gene matches. The germline V gene has CDR1 SGHDN and CDR2 FVKESK. CDR3 in amino acids: CASSQQGWGYTF. In nucleotides, the CDR3 is TGTGCCAGCAGTCAACAGGGGTGGGGCTACACCTTC.

The rearrangement uses TRBV11-2 and TRBJ2-3; maybe TRBD1 (5 bases). V lost 6 bases, J lost 2 bases, and 18 bases lay in between. The V gene's germline CDR1 is SGHAT and CDR2 FQNNGV. The CDR3 totals 16 residues. CDR3 nucleotides: TGTGCCAGCAGAATATTCGACAGCCTTTCCACAGATACGCAGTATTTT. Protein sequence: CASRIFDSLSTDTQYF.

The chain combines TRBV5-5 with TRBJ2-7; D assignment may be TRBD1 or TRBD2 (5 bases each). Per the germline V gene, CDR1 is SGHKS and CDR2 is YYEKEE (reference sequence). V lost 5 bases and J 1 base, leaving 10 bases between the germline ends. The CDR3 contains 13 residues. CDR3 protein: CASRGTGSYEQYF. CDR3 in DNA: TGTGCCAGCAGGGGGACGGGATCCTACGAGCAGTACTTC.